This T cell receptor (beta chain) was documented in a study of T cells in Graves' hyperthyroidism and ophthalmopathy (dated by TCRdb to the late 2010s). A note on the overall study: Peripheral blood was collected at initial diagnosis, before any treatment. TCR V-J signatures able to tell the groups apart were searched for in a discovery cohort of 90 to 100 patients, of whom more than 40 had Graves' ophthalmopathy and about 55 had stable Graves' hyperthyroidism. Prospective prediction of ophthalmopathy was tested in an independent validation cohort of 18 to 20 hyperthyroidism patients and 17 patients who later progressed to ophthalmopathy. The roughly 99 discovery patients were divided at random into training and test sets in a 7:3 ratio. In addition, the study compared T-cell repertoires in thyroid tissue and in blood from about 6 Graves' hyperthyroidism patients. After blood sampling, hyperthyroidism patients were treated with methimazole at a starting dose of 30 mg daily, and ophthalmopathy patients were treated with high-dose intravenous methylprednisolone. The paper describes TCR Vbeta CDR3 sequencing of about 140 peripheral blood samples, made up of about 41 ophthalmopathy patients, around 73 hyperthyroidism patients and about 17 progressor patients.

Amplification of TCR beta CDR3 regions was carried out from RNA transcripts. For the first round of RT-PCR on the TCR CDR3, the HTBI primer set was used together with the Qiagen OneStep RT-PCR kit. Libraries were constructed in a second round of multiplex PCR, after which size selection and purification were carried out. Paired-end sequencing of the libraries was performed with 100 bp reads on an Illumina HiSeq2000. Under the source paper's analysis protocol: SOAPnuke was used to process the raw data, throwing out any read that contained adapters or uncalled bases, had a mean Phred below 15, or lacked an exact constant-primer or identifier match. High-quality paired reads were merged using COPE v1.2.5, and each unique nucleotide sequence was defined as a clonotype. Clonotypes were aligned to IMGT TRBV, TRBD and TRBJ reference segments using MiTCR v1.1. The analysis was restricted to V-J combinations with a frequency above 0.0001, which together covered just over 98% of the repertoires. A TCS score was defined as the ratio of F50 (clonal expansion) to E x V (chaos), with BLOSUM62-based TCRdist applied between CDR3 peptides within each V-J. Welch's t-statistics and random forest reduced fewer than 550 V-J features to 10 to 15, which were used in a naive Bayes classifier (R e1071). TCRdb ran its own pipeline on the public reads, namely fastp trimming at Q25 and MiXCR clone calling, and kept in-frame beta chains. CDR3 protein sequences are deduplicated, and each keeps its most common genes and DNA. The V and J calls come from TCRdb's annotation, not from the publication. The sample has fewer than 350,000 distinct CDR3 sequences on record, about 20% of them singletons. The ten largest clones capture around 47% of the sample.

Paper-wide results and their limitations: No statistical method was used to set the sample size in advance, and investigators knew the group allocation. During validation, the model predicted progression to ophthalmopathy a median of approximately six months ahead of onset, with more than 60% sensitivity and 72% to 85% specificity. Most expanded thyroid clonotypes (frequency above 0.001) were also detected in blood, suggesting blood repertoires may reflect thyroid immune responses. A model built on a 13 V-J signature distinguished ophthalmopathy from stable hyperthyroidism, reaching roughly 88% sensitivity and about 81% specificity in cross-validation and 80%/75% in testing.

From its cysteine to its phenylalanine, the CDR3 spans 12 amino acids. The read is trimmed to its CDR3 DNA, 36 bases read in frame from base 1. As encoded in the germline V gene, CDR1 is KGHSH while CDR2 is LQKENI. Trimming takes 4 bases from V and 1 base from J, and the germline ends sit 5 bases apart. Stable Graves' hyperthyroidism was defined as no progression to ophthalmopathy during 18 months of follow-up. The hyperthyroidism patients were between 18 and 65 years old and newly diagnosed, with a disease duration of less than 2 months. Exclusion was applied to patients with uncontrolled infections, other autoimmune diseases, pregnancy or lactation. Diagnoses were based on clinical symptoms, serum thyroxine and TRAb, thyroid ultrasound and orbital computed tomography. Ficoll-Paque density gradient centrifugation was used to isolate PBMCs from about 9 ml of fresh peripheral blood. Total RNA was extracted using Trizol reagent, and RNA quality was assessed on an Agilent 2100 Bioanalyzer.

In its sample, this clonotype was seen many times. Its target antigen remains unknown. Within one base of it there is no much larger clone, and no base qualities were kept. Sequenced input: blood. The clonotype was recovered from a woman in her 50s with Graves' hyperthyroidism. Here the chain combines TRBV18 and TRBJ2-7; the D gene identity is not certain. The CDR3 in this case is CASSQGSYEQYF. The nucleotide sequence reads TGTGCCAGCTCACAGGGTTCCTACGAGCAGTACTTC.